This TCR beta chain stems from a study of cytomegalovirus exposure and HLA in healthy donors. Study-wide context: Out of roughly 170 million T cells, an earlier analysis found roughly 100 million unique TCR beta sequences in total. A data release that came early held approximately 85 million unique TCRs from HLA-typed donors. Overall study results and limits: Analysis performed later showed TCR beta chains linked to HLA being more clonally expanded than equally common others. There were reportedly fewer N-insertions in an Asian-associated ancestry cluster than the roughly 700-donor mean, in a later analysis.

The PCR employed 60 Vbeta primers together with 13 Jbeta primers. The data were produced by immunoSEQ multiplex PCR, yet TCRdb's version contains in-frame clones alone and is incomplete. The sample spans roughly 55,000 clones; the ten largest clones claim roughly 9.6%. From germline, CDR1 is MNHEY and CDR2 SVGAGI. Trimming at V came to 6 bases and at J to 4 bases, leaving 3 bases not matched to a gene. The CDR3 loop spans 13 amino acids. Turning to this clone: Its antigen is still unknown.

The sequenced sample was PBMCs. The rearrangement uses TRBV6-5 and TRBJ1-3; the match to TRBD1 covers 7 bases. The sequence was collected from a man aged 50-59 years in good health and CMV-seropositive. The CDR3 loop reads CASSRGGGNTIYF. CDR3 nucleotides: TGTGCCAGCAGCCGAGGGGGCGGAAACACCATATATTTT.